This T cell receptor (beta chain) was sequenced in a study of cytomegalovirus exposure and HLA in healthy donors (dated by TCRdb to 2017 to 2019). Turning to the overall study: According to an earlier analysis of 587 of the donors, 200 million or so T cells yielded approximately 120 million unique TCR beta sequences and about 300 Gb of sequence data. An early release covering more than 500 HLA-typed donors comprised 250 to 350 gigabases of sequencing data and around 80 million unique TCR sequences. Of the roughly 400 genotyped donors, 65% to 90% were placed in the genetic ancestry cluster associated with self-reported Caucasian donors. The study aimed to test whether cataloging public T cell receptors could reveal signatures of past pathogen exposure. Using immunosequencing, the study profiled T cell repertoires from fewer than 850 subjects and related those repertoires to cytomegalovirus serostatus. Besides the first cohort of around 670 subjects, a separate validation cohort made up of 95 to 150 different subjects was used. The study combined high-throughput TCR immunosequencing, statistical association of individual TCRs with disease status, and machine learning to predict cytomegalovirus infection status. In a later analysis, previously published TCR beta repertoires from fewer than 750 donors were re-analyzed and high-resolution HLA genotyping was added so that TCR occurrence patterns could be studied. Rather than using new phenotypic data, the later analysis identified candidate immune exposures from TCR beta sequences and from how often those sequences occurred across donors. An earlier analysis of roughly 600 of the donors used high-throughput TCR beta sequencing to judge whether each TCR beta V gene segment behaved as functional or pseudogenic. Donor age, sex, ethnicity and CMV serostatus were collected together with the repertoire data. In a later genetic analysis, genome-wide SNP genotypes for about 55% of the 666 donors were used, and that subset was treated as a discovery cohort. Every repertoire in the discovery cohort had been generated on one and the same sequencing platform. HLA typing covered class I and class II loci at four-digit resolution. Typing coverage differed by locus: A, B, C, DRB1 and DQB1 were typed in roughly 629-630 donors, DQA1 in roughly 510, DPA1 in 600 to 610, and DPB1 in 400 to 490. About 5 DR-DQ haplotypes were handled as single units for association and clustering, since linkage in the cohort was strong. On average, around 200,000 unique TCR beta nucleotide sequences were sequenced per donor among a few hundred genotyped donors of the cohort, with roughly 20% of those sequences being non-productive.

Relative to germline, V is 1 base shorter and J is 4 bases shorter, with 14 bases between their ends. Taken from the germline V gene, the CDR1 and CDR2 loops are SGDLS and YYNGEE. The CDR3 holds 15 amino acids from the cysteine to the phenylalanine. Only the CDR3 DNA is retained, 45 bases long and in frame from the first base. Of note for this clone: Its binding antigen is unknown. It has no much larger one-base neighbor in the sample; base qualities were not kept.

The investigation overall reported the following: In both the original and validation cohorts, the classifier was reported to diagnose cytomegalovirus status with high specificity and sensitivity. Linkage disequilibrium might explain the correlated functional status among segregating V segments, but an unknown experimental factor could not be ruled out. Sequencing depth was assumed to be roughly uniform across donors in the presence/absence analyses, though that assumption may not hold. A later analysis associated about 16,000 TCR beta sequences with specific HLA alleles at a false discovery rate of 0.05. Some IMGT-functional V segments, including TRBV6-2 and TRBV6-3, could not be told apart with the 87-base-pair reads, so those segments were excluded. In a later genetic analysis, fewer N-insertions in productive TCRs were reported among donors in an Asian-associated ancestry cluster than the 666-donor mean. Immune exposure information for the cohort was limited to CMV serostatus. In a later genetic analysis, a missense DCLRE1C variant was associated with V-gene and J-gene trimming of TCR beta chains, and the association was replicated in an independent cohort. A few of the identified cytomegalovirus-associated TCR beta chains were confirmed in vitro to be specific for cytomegalovirus antigens. A further reported finding was that TCR beta sequences accurately predicted the HLA-A and HLA-B alleles for most subjects in the first cohort. When HLA alleles, especially DR and DQ, strongly co-occurred, attributing TCR associations to individual alleles was difficult. In an earlier analysis of approximately 590 of the donors, most TCR beta V segments appeared in productive rearrangements about 87% or about 30% of the time, broadly matching IMGT annotations. In the study, some 180 TCR beta chains were listed as associated with cytomegalovirus. Most CMV-associated TCR beta chains appeared to be HLA-restricted in a later analysis, and the HLA associations seemed to be driven largely by CMV exposure. Several of the top co-occurrence clusters appeared to be linked to parvovirus B19, influenza, CMV and Epstein-Barr virus, according to a later analysis. HLA typing was unavailable for some donors at each locus, so association tests used only the typed subset. The sequencing pipeline was judged likely to have produced a cluster of highly shared sequence variants as a technical artifact. A later analysis found that HLA-associated TCR beta chains were more clonally expanded and had lower generation probabilities than equally common non-associated chains. In a later analysis, TCR association rates were found to vary across HLA loci, with the most associated TCRs seen for DRB1 alleles and the fewest for HLA-C alleles. It was suggested by the authors that the approach could potentially be generalized to other disease states and immunological phenotypes. In this cohort, only TCR beta chains were sequenced, and detectable features were limited by the absence of alpha or paired-chain data. Because counts were too low, approximately 18 rarely observed V segments, including chromosome 9 orphons, were excluded from the earlier analysis of some 540 of the donors. Most TCR sequences were seen in very few donors, while some public TCRs were found in many individuals.

Library preparation used the immunoSEQ multiplex PCR assay. For the multiplex PCR, a mixture combining 60 forward primers for TCR Vbeta segments and 13 reverse primers for TCR Jbeta segments was used. The CDR3 region of rearranged TCR beta genes was amplified from genomic DNA with a multiplex PCR assay. On the Illumina HiSeq System, the amplified TCR beta libraries were sequenced as 87-base-pair reads. The authors' analysis ran thus. A later analysis tallied 70 million to 100 million unique TCR beta chains across the 600 to 700 repertoires, and approximately 11 million of those chains were shared by two or more donors. To remove PCR and sequencing errors, raw reads were error-corrected and collapsed into unique sequences using a nearest-neighbor algorithm that merged closely related sequences. Alignment of CDR3 sequences to IMGT reference sequences was used to assign V, D and J gene segments. For a sequence to be retained, at least a six-nucleotide match to both a V gene segment and a J gene segment was required. A rearrangement counted as productive if the CDR3 had no stop codons and remained in frame with V and J, and every other rearrangement counted as non-productive. CDR3 was defined according to IMGT convention as the region running from the second conserved V-encoded cysteine to the conserved J-encoded phenylalanine. In an earlier analysis of around 600 of the donors, sequences lacking an unambiguous match to a single V gene segment were excluded. An earlier analysis of fewer than 750 of the donors classified V segments as functional when productive rearrangements were above 56.7% and as segregating when the standard deviation between donors was above 5%. A statistical classification framework was developed to diagnose cytomegalovirus status using the catalog of TCR beta chain sequences. In a later analysis, TCR nucleotide sequences were compared against IMGT/GENE-DB human TR gene sequences so that V and J genes could be assigned. The TCRdist pipeline was used in a later analysis to assign CDR3 sequences and most-parsimonious VDJ recombination scenarios. In a later analysis, each TCR beta chain was defined by its CDR3 amino acid sequence together with its V-gene family, and reads lacking a unique V-gene family were excluded. As a way to deal with suspected cross-contamination and a sequencing artifact, a later analysis dropped approximately 570 nucleotide sequences that were highly shared and had low generation probability. In a later analysis, a clonal expansion index was calculated for each public chain from normalized within-repertoire ranks of inferred template counts. Generation probabilities in a later analysis came from a VDJ recombination model fitted to out-of-frame rearrangements, and those results were checked against IGoR. In a later analysis, hypergeometric tests were used to score TCR-TCR, TCR-HLA and TCR-CMV co-occurrence, with a repertoire-size bias correction applied to TCR pairs. In a later analysis, false discovery rates were estimated by permuting HLA or CMV assignments 20 times. In a later analysis, co-occurring TCRs were grouped using DBSCAN, and TCRdist sequence similarity was added for clustering within HLA-allele-positive subsets. For co-occurrence clustering, repertoires with fewer than 30,000 or more than 120,000 public chains were excluded, along with a handful of repertoires with anomalous nucleotide sharing. The clones in this table, taken by TCRdb from immuneACCESS, are in-frame only. Not every clone is retained; where verified, under half of the shortfall comes from an unresolved V gene, and the cause of the rest is unknown. V, J and clone size are those of that table, while D and trimming were read from the DNA. For this sample there are tens of thousands of clones; 68% appear just once. Less than 20% of the sample goes to the ten largest clones.

The cohort comprised hundreds of healthy bone marrow donors. At the time of sampling, all cohort members were nominally healthy, though unrecorded immune exposures were likely present. The donor tested CMV seropositive and was one of the 289 seropositive cohort members. Every donor gave a peripheral blood sample, and the peripheral blood mononuclear cells from that sample were used for TCR beta sequencing. The Qiagen DNeasy Blood Extraction Kit was used to extract genomic DNA from the blood cell samples. The sequenced sample was PBMCs. The chain employs TRBV9 and TRBJ1-1; 6 matching bases give a weak D call of TRBD1. The TCR sequence derives from a man aged 35-49 years in good health and CMV-seropositive. Here the CDR3 is given as CASSVIPGGGTEAFF. At the DNA level, the sequence is TGTGCCAGCAGCGTAATACCGGGAGGGGGCACTGAAGCTTTCTTT.